A selection of T cell receptor beta chains follows, all from one sample in a study of blood T cells in healthy people across ages. TCRdb reprocessed the 5' RACE reads via MiXCR and lists one record per CDR3 protein. The sample lists roughly 830,000 distinct CDR3 sequences; around two thirds were seen once. The specimen was blood. These receptors all stem from a man younger than 40 in good health. CDR3s include the opening cysteine and the closing phenylalanine or tryptophan. A D gene is named only where the DNA matches it firmly. Rows may omit the clone size; those that give it use once, few, many or a size class.

D	V	size	J	CDR3	DNA
-	TRBV28	-	TRBJ1-5	CASSFSHNQPQHF	TGTGCCAGCAGTTTCTCACACAATCAGCCCCAGCATTTT
TRBD2	TRBV2	few	TRBJ2-5	CASKWTSPLQETQYF	TGTGCCAGCAAATGGACTAGCCCCCTCCAAGAGACCCAGTACTTC
-	TRBV4-3	-	TRBJ1-4	CASSQGAPNEKLFF	TGCGCCAGCAGCCAAGGAGCGCCAAATGAAAAACTGTTTTTT
-	TRBV29-1	-	TRBJ2-3	CSVRWGSTDTQYF	TGCAGCGTTCGGTGGGGCAGCACAGATACGCAGTATTTT
-	TRBV6-2/TRBV6-3	-	TRBJ1-2	CASSYSGTWDGYTF	TGTGCCAGCAGTTACTCGGGCACCTGGGATGGCTACACCTTC
-	TRBV20-1	-	TRBJ2-1	CSGTVQETQFF	TGCAGTGGGACGGTCCAAGAGACCCAGTTCTTC
TRBD1	TRBV18	-	TRBJ2-4	CASSPGQGGKNIQYF	TGTGCCAGCTCACCAGGACAGGGAGGCAAAAACATTCAGTACTTC
-	TRBV15	-	TRBJ2-4	CATSSGAGKNIQYF	TGTGCCACCAGCAGCGGGGCAGGCAAAAACATTCAGTACTTC
-	TRBV27	-	TRBJ1-6	CASSNNGNSPLHF	TGTGCCAGCAGTAACAATGGGAATTCACCCCTCCACTTT
-	TRBV20-1	-	TRBJ2-1	CSAREGSGYNEQFF	TGCAGTGCTAGAGAGGGTAGCGGTTACAATGAGCAGTTCTTC
-	TRBV30	-	TRBJ2-6	CAGERGLGGANVLTF	TGTGCCGGGGAAAGGGGTTTGGGTGGGGCCAACGTCCTGACTTTC
-	TRBV7-3	-	TRBJ2-6	CASSLITRRYLFSPSWANVLTF	TGTGCCAGCAGCTTGATAACCAGGAGATACCTTTTTTCTCCTAGTTGGGCCAACGTCCTGACTTTC
TRBD2	TRBV12-3/TRBV12-4	-	TRBJ2-3	CASSWSGGADTQYF	TGTGCCAGCAGTTGGAGCGGGGGAGCAGATACGCAGTATTTT
-	TRBV5-5	-	TRBJ2-7	CASSWGLQSYEQYF	TGTGCCAGCAGCTGGGGACTGCAGTCCTACGAGCAGTACTTC
-	TRBV4-3	-	TRBJ2-7	CAGSQMVKGQGEQYF	TGCGCCGGCAGCCAAATGGTCAAAGGACAAGGCGAGCAGTACTTC
-	TRBV21-1	-	TRBJ1-4	CASSTFRPGEKLFF	TGTGCCAGCAGCACTTTCCGGCCGGGAGAAAAACTGTTTTTT
-	TRBV27	few	TRBJ2-5	CASSGRAFLSGTQYF	TGTGCCAGCAGTGGACGCGCCTTCTTGAGCGGGACCCAGTACTTC
-	TRBV7-9	many	TRBJ2-6	CASSLVGSGANVLTF	TGTGCCAGCAGTTTAGTGGGGTCTGGGGCCAACGTCCTGACTTTC
-	TRBV4-2	-	TRBJ1-5	CASSQEAVNQPQHF	TGTGCCAGCAGCCAAGAAGCGGTAAATCAGCCCCAGCATTTT
-	TRBV5-1	-	TRBJ1-1	CASSLGWGLNTEAFF	TGCGCCAGCAGCTTGGGATGGGGGTTGAACACTGAAGCTTTCTTT
-	TRBV15	-	TRBJ2-7	CATSRGWQGRFNEQYF	TGTGCCACCAGCAGAGGGTGGCAGGGCAGGTTCAACGAGCAGTACTTC
TRBD1	TRBV29-1	-	TRBJ1-2	CSVDGQGDYGYTF	TGCAGCGTTGACGGACAGGGCGACTATGGCTACACCTTC
-	TRBV20-1	few	TRBJ2-3	CSAPLGTDTQYF	TGCAGTGCTCCGCTAGGGACAGATACGCAGTATTTT
-	TRBV10-3	few	TRBJ2-1	CAISEKGQGEQFF	TGTGCCATCAGTGAAAAGGGCCAGGGGGAGCAGTTCTTC
TRBD1	TRBV30	-	TRBJ2-5	CAWSVPGRGYQETQYF	TGTGCCTGGAGTGTACCCGGCAGGGGGTACCAAGAGACCCAGTACTTC
-	TRBV4-3	-	TRBJ1-6	CASREWPPRQHNSPLHF	TGCGCCAGCAGAGAGTGGCCACCGCGACAGCATAATTCACCCCTCCACTTT
TRBD2	TRBV29-1	few	TRBJ2-1	CSGLLAGALNEQFF	TGCAGCGGACTACTAGCGGGGGCCCTCAATGAGCAGTTCTTC
TRBD1	TRBV28	-	TRBJ2-7	CASSSPGQGFDEQYF	TGTGCCAGCAGTTCCCCGGGACAGGGGTTCGACGAGCAGTACTTC
TRBD2	TRBV4-2	-	TRBJ2-1	CASSPTSGGYFTYNEQFF	TGTGCCAGCAGCCCCACTAGCGGGGGGTACTTTACCTACAATGAGCAGTTCTTC
TRBD1	TRBV25-1	-	TRBJ2-6	CASSAGGSGANVLTF	TGTGCCAGCAGTGCAGGGGGCTCTGGGGCCAACGTCCTGACTTTC
-	TRBV20-1	-	TRBJ2-6	CSAITESGANVLTF	TGCAGTGCTATTACCGAGTCTGGGGCCAACGTCCTGACTTTC
TRBD2	TRBV27	few	TRBJ2-3	CASSALAGLPDTQYF	TGTGCCAGCAGTGCACTAGCGGGGTTGCCAGATACGCAGTATTTT
TRBD1	TRBV7-9	-	TRBJ2-1	CASSHHRDRSPSYNEQFF	TGTGCCAGCAGTCATCACCGGGACAGGAGCCCCTCCTACAATGAGCAGTTCTTC
-	TRBV4-3	-	TRBJ1-2	CASSQSGTYYGYTF	TGCGCCAGCAGCCAAAGCGGGACATACTATGGCTACACCTTC
-	TRBV2	-	TRBJ2-3	CASSEGQRTDTQYF	TGTGCCAGCAGTGAAGGGCAGCGCACAGATACGCAGTATTTT
-	TRBV12-3/TRBV12-4	-	TRBJ1-1	CASSLRGGFTEAFF	TGTGCCAGCAGTTTACGAGGGGGGTTCACTGAAGCTTTCTTT
TRBD1	TRBV18	few	TRBJ2-7	CASSPLGQAYEQYF	TGTGCCAGCTCACCGCTAGGACAGGCCTACGAGCAGTACTTC
-	TRBV6-5	-	TRBJ1-5	CASSYSYRRDQPQHF	TGTGCCAGCAGTTACTCCTACAGGAGAGATCAGCCCCAGCATTTT
-	TRBV27	-	TRBJ2-5	CASSLSTVETQYF	TGTGCCAGCAGTTTATCCACGGTGGAGACCCAGTACTTC
-	TRBV15	-	TRBJ2-7	CAAAGAYDYNEQYF	TGTGCCGCTGCCGGGGCATACGATTACAATGAGCAGTACTTC
TRBD2	TRBV5-6	-	TRBJ2-3	CASSPQAGGRDTQYF	TGTGCCAGCAGCCCCCAGGCGGGGGGGAGGGATACGCAGTATTTT
-	TRBV12-3/TRBV12-4	-	TRBJ2-7	CASSLQVVYEQYF	TGTGCCAGCAGTTTGCAGGTGGTATACGAGCAGTACTTC
-	TRBV7-2	many	TRBJ2-7	CASSLARTVNEQYF	TGTGCCAGCAGCTTAGCGAGGACAGTCAACGAGCAGTACTTC
-	TRBV21-1	-	TRBJ2-7	CASSPWTSKGYEQYF	TGTGCCAGCAGTCCTTGGACAAGCAAAGGGTACGAGCAGTACTTC
TRBD1	TRBV9	few	TRBJ2-5	CASSVGTGRETQYF	TGTGCCAGCAGCGTCGGGACAGGGAGGGAGACCCAGTACTTC
-	TRBV5-4	-	TRBJ2-2	CASTRESGSGELFF	TGTGCCAGCACCAGGGAGTCGGGATCCGGGGAGCTGTTTTTT
-	TRBV7-2	-	TRBJ2-3	CASSSMSSTDTQYF	TGTGCCAGCAGCTCAATGTCTAGCACAGATACGCAGTATTTT
TRBD1	TRBV3-1	-	TRBJ2-6	CASSQDAQGLGGANVLTF	TGTGCCAGCAGCCAAGATGCACAGGGGCTGGGAGGGGCCAACGTCCTGACTTTC
TRBD1	TRBV7-9	-	TRBJ1-2	CASSLASQGDLYSYTF	TGTGCCAGCAGCTTAGCATCACAGGGGGACCTCTATAGCTACACCTTC
-	TRBV10-3	once	TRBJ2-7	CAISESGSWNCEQYF	TGTGCCATCAGTGAGTCGGGGTCCTGGAACTGCGAGCAGTACTTC
TRBD1	TRBV5-1	-	TRBJ2-3	CASSFYGQGATDTQYF	TGCGCCAGCAGCTTCTATGGACAGGGGGCAACAGATACGCAGTATTTT
-	TRBV6-1	-	TRBJ2-2	CASSEGRYTGELFF	TGTGCCAGCAGTGAAGGCAGATACACCGGGGAGCTGTTTTTT
TRBD1	TRBV5-1	few	TRBJ2-4	CASSLDGTGSGIQYF	TGCGCCAGCAGCTTGGACGGGACAGGGTCGGGCATTCAGTACTTC
TRBD1	TRBV7-9	-	TRBJ2-1	CASSAKTGNNEQFF	TGTGCCAGCAGCGCCAAGACAGGGAACAATGAGCAGTTCTTC
-	TRBV11-2	-	TRBJ2-2	CASSPGGRKGNTGELFF	TGTGCCAGCAGCCCAGGTGGACGGAAGGGGAACACCGGGGAGCTGTTTTTT
-	TRBV25-1	-	TRBJ1-2	CASSEYRDYGYTF	TGTGCCAGCAGTGAATACCGTGACTATGGCTACACCTTC
-	TRBV18	-	TRBJ2-1	CASSPRNDNEQFF	TGTGCCAGCTCACCACGGAATGACAATGAGCAGTTCTTC
-	TRBV20-1	-	TRBJ2-7	CSATKRENEQYF	TGCAGTGCTACCAAACGGGAAAACGAGCAGTACTTC
-	TRBV6-2/TRBV6-3	-	TRBJ1-2	CASSYAPPGADGYTF	TGTGCCAGCAGTTATGCCCCTCCGGGGGCGGATGGCTACACCTTC